The rows below give T cell receptor beta chains drawn from one sample of a study of metastatic and nonmetastatic thyroid tumors. TCRdb reanalyzed the PCR reads via MiXCR. Among around 20,000 clones listed, 25% to 35% were seen once. The sample comprised tumor tissue. These receptor sequences come from a female donor with papillary thyroid cancer or a benign thyroid nodule (not recorded which). Some clones in this sample may be carry-over from other donors' samples. Each CDR3 is given with its conserved first and last residue. D genes are given only for firm matches. Only part of the rows carry a size: once, few, many, or a class if the clone is expanded.

clone size	V gene	J gene	D gene	CDR3 length	CDR3 DNA	CDR3 protein
few	TRBV6-1	TRBJ1-2	-	13	TGTGCCACCGATCTACAGGGTGGCTATGGCTACACCTTC	CATDLQGGYGYTF
-	TRBV6-2/TRBV6-3	TRBJ2-7	-	13	TGTGCCGGAGGGGGCAGGGAGCCCTACGAGCAGTACTTC	CAGGGREPYEQYF
few	TRBV5-1	TRBJ2-2	-	14	TGCGCCAGCAGCTTGGAACCGAACACCGGGGAGCTGTTTTTT	CASSLEPNTGELFF
medium-sized	TRBV20-1	TRBJ1-6	TRBD1	17	TGCAGTGCTAGAGAACATGGGCTGACAGGGGATAATTCACCCCTCCACTTT	CSAREHGLTGDNSPLHF
-	TRBV6-5	TRBJ2-1	-	14	TGTGCCAGCAGTTTAACAGGGTTGGCGAATGAGCAGTTCTTC	CASSLTGLANEQFF
medium-sized	TRBV28	TRBJ2-7	-	11	TGTGCCAGCAGTTCTTTAGGGCATCAGTACTTC	CASSSLGHQYF
many	TRBV28	TRBJ2-3	-	14	TGTGCCAGCAGGGGCGGGATTAGCACAGATACGCAGTATTTT	CASRGGISTDTQYF
-	TRBV5-1	TRBJ1-6	-	14	TGCGCCAGCAGCTTGGTGGGACCTAATTCACCCCTCCACTTT	CASSLVGPNSPLHF
medium-sized	TRBV6-1	TRBJ2-5	-	15	TGTGCCAGCAGTGAAGCGCGGGGATCCCAAGAGACCCAGTACTTC	CASSEARGSQETQYF
many	TRBV20-1	TRBJ1-4	-	10	TGCAGTGCCCATAATGAAAAACTGTTTTTT	CSAHNEKLFF
-	TRBV7-2	TRBJ1-2	-	13	TGTGCCAGCAGCCCCGACAATACTTATGGCTACACCTTC	CASSPDNTYGYTF
medium-sized	TRBV2	TRBJ2-7	-	15	TGTGCCAGCAGTGATGGGGAGGTAGCGCCAAGCGAGCAGTACTTC	CASSDGEVAPSEQYF
few	TRBV6-1	TRBJ2-7	-	10	TGTGCCAGCAGTGAACGCGAGCAGTACTTC	CASSEREQYF
-	TRBV20-1	TRBJ2-5	TRBD2	12	TGCAGTGCTAGCCGGGACTATGGGACCCAGTACTTC	CSASRDYGTQYF
-	TRBV18	TRBJ2-2	-	11	TGTGCCAGCTCACCGACCGGGGAGCTGTTTTTT	CASSPTGELFF
many	TRBV27	TRBJ2-3	-	13	TGTGCCAGCATAAGGAGGGTGAAAGATACGCAGTATTTT	CASIRRVKDTQYF
few	TRBV6-1	TRBJ2-1	-	17	TGTGCCAGCAGGGGACTTGGGGTACGAGGCTCCTACAATGAGCAGTTCTTC	CASRGLGVRGSYNEQFF
few	TRBV28	TRBJ1-2	-	13	TGTGCCAGCACCCCCTTTCGGGTCTATGGCCACACCTTC	CASTPFRVYGHTF
few	TRBV28	TRBJ2-7	TRBD1	13	TGTGCCAGCAGGGGGACAGCTTCCTACGAGCAGTACTTC	CASRGTASYEQYF
-	TRBV6-4	TRBJ2-7	TRBD2	14	TGTGCCAGCAGTGGCGGGAGGGCCGCCTACGAGCAGTACTTC	CASSGGRAAYEQYF
many	TRBV20-1	TRBJ1-1	TRBD1	12	TGCAGTACGACAGGGAGAAACACTGAAGCTTTCTTT	CSTTGRNTEAFF
medium-sized	TRBV28	TRBJ2-5	TRBD2	15	TGTGCCAGCAGTACTCGGACTAGCGGGCAAGAGACCCAGTACTTC	CASSTRTSGQETQYF
-	TRBV20-1	TRBJ2-3	-	10	TGCAGTGCTGGAACAGATACGCAGTATTTT	CSAGTDTQYF
large	TRBV28	TRBJ1-2	-	13	TGTGCCAGCAGCGCCTTCCATCTTGATGGCTACACCTTC	CASSAFHLDGYTF